This T cell receptor (beta chain) was observed in a study of blood T cell repertoires in COVID-19. At the level of the study: COVID-19 samples collected from the United States, Italy and Spain covered acute and convalescent phases. The analysed material was cDNA or gDNA that came from T cells, B-cell-depleted T cells, or PBMCs.

Per the original data handling: Amplification with reference gene primers provided the estimates of nucleated cell counts. TCRdb's table, derived via immunoSEQ multiplex PCR, lists solely in-frame clones and lacks some. The V and J calls and the clone size are those of that table, but D and trimming were determined from the DNA. The table includes more than 250,000 clones, 89% detected once. The CDR3 loop spans 14 amino acids. Germline V lookup: CDR1 MNHEY, CDR2 SVGAGI. V lost 6 bases to trimming and J lost 7 bases; unmatched junction nucleotides: 7. This chain connects TRBV6-5 to TRBJ2-2, with 8 bases fitting TRBD2. The sequence was collected from a young man who had recovered from COVID-19. Sequencing input: peripheral blood. CDR3 DNA: TGTGCCAGCAGAGCGGGAGTGGACAGCGGGGAGCTGTTTTTT. Its protein product is CASRAGVDSGELFF.